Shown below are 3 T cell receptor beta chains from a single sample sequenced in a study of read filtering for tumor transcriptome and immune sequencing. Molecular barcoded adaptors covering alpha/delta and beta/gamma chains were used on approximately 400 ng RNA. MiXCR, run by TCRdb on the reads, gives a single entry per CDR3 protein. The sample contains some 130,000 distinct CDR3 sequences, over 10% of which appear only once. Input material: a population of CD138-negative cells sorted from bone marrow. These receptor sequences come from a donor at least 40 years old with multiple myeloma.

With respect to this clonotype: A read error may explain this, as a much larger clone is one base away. For the CDR3, the DNA is TGTGCCAGCAGTTTTCGGCTAGCGGGAGTCACCGGGGGGCTGTTTTTT. Amino acids: CASSFRLAGVTGGLFF. The rearrangement uses TRBV28 and TRBJ2-2; 10 bases agree with TRBD2. Per the germline V gene, CDR1 is MDHEN and CDR2 is SYDVKM. The CDR3 has 16 amino acids.

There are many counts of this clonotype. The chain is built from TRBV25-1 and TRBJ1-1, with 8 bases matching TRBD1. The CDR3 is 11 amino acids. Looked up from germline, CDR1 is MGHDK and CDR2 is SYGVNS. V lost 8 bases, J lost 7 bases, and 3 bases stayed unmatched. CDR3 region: CASQGAGEAFF. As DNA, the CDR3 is TGTGCCAGCCAGGGGGCCGGTGAAGCTTTCTTT.

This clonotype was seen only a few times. CDR3 amino acids: CASSWGGGFDEAFF. CDR3 coding DNA: TGTGCCAGCAGCTGGGGGGGGGGATTTGATGAAGCTTTCTTT. The J gene is TRBJ1-1, the V gene TRBV7-2; D might be TRBD1 (5 bases). The CDR3 sequence is 14 residues long. V was pared by 4 bases and J by 7 bases, with 16 bases between. Germline assignment: CDR1 SGHTA and CDR2 FQGNSA.